This T cell receptor (beta chain) was obtained from a study of T cells in Graves' hyperthyroidism and ophthalmopathy. Whole-study findings and limits: A model of 13 V-J pairs discriminated ophthalmopathy from stable hyperthyroidism. Appearing also in blood were most of the thyroid clonotypes expanded above 0.001. Ophthalmopathy onset followed model prediction by a median approximately 5.9 months.

Amplification targeted TCR beta CDR3 regions from RNA transcripts. An initial round of RT-PCR targeting the TCR CDR3 relied on the HTBI primer set. TCRdb reprocessed the multiplex PCR reads via MiXCR and lists one record per CDR3 protein. The data show 700,000 or so distinct CDR3 sequences, about a sixth seen once. Over 18 months, lack of ophthalmopathy progression marked Graves' hyperthyroidism as stable. Remarks on this clonotype: Its antigen is not known.

Trimming took off 0 bases at V and 7 bases at J, with 10 bases between the two ends. The germline CDR1 and CDR2 sequences are MGHRA and YSYEKL. The CDR3 is 14 amino acids. This TCR was recovered from a man in his late teens or twenties with Graves' hyperthyroidism. The chain employs TRBV4-1 and TRBJ2-1, with a possible D match to TRBD1 (6 bases). Input material: blood. CDR3 in amino acids: CASSQDLGGNEQFF. The CDR3 DNA reads as TGCGCCAGCAGCCAAGATTTAGGGGGTAATGAGCAGTTCTTC.